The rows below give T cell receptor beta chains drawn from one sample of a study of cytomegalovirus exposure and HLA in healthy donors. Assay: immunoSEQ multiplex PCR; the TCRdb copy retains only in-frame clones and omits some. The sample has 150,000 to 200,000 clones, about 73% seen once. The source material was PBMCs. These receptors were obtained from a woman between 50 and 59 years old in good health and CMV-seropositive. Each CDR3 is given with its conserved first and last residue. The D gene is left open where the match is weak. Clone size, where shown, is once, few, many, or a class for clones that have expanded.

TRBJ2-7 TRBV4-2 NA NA TGTGCCAGCAGCCCGACAGGGAAGCTTGGAAGGACTACTTTTAACGAGCAGTACTTC CASSPTGKLGRTTFNEQYF
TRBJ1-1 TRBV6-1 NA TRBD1 TGTGCCAGCCCTAGGACAGGTAACACTGAAGCTTTCTTT CASPRTGNTEAFF
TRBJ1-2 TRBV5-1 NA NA TGCGCCAGCGGGCAATCAAGCTATGGCTACACCTTC CASGQSSYGYTF
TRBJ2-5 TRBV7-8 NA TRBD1 TGTGCCAGCAGCCCGACAGGGCGAGAGACCCAGTACTTC CASSPTGRETQYF
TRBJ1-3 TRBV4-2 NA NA TGTGCCAGCAACCAAGATCTTCAGGGCTCTGGAAACACCATATATTTT CASNQDLQGSGNTIYF
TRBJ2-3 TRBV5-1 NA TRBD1 TGCGCCAGCAGCTTGGGAGGACAGGGTGGAGATACGCAGTATTTT CASSLGGQGGDTQYF
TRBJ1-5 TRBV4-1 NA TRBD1 TGCGCCAGCAGCCAAGATTCGGGGGACAGCGCCGCGGGCTATCAGCCCCAGCATTTT CASSQDSGDSAAGYQPQHF
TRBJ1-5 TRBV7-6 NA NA TGTGCCAGCAGCCCTAGCGTTGGGGGCAATCAGCCCCAGCATTTT CASSPSVGGNQPQHF
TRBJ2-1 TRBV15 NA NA TGTGCCACCAGCAGAGGGCCCGACTCCTACAATGAGCAGTTCTTC CATSRGPDSYNEQFF
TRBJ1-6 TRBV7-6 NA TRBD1 TGTGCCAGCAGCTCTGACAGGGGGAATAATTCACCCCTCCACTTT CASSSDRGNNSPLHF
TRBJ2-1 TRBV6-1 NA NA TGTGCCAGCAGTGCAATACAGGGCTACAATGAGCAGTTCTTC CASSAIQGYNEQFF
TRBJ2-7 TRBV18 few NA TGTGCCAGCTCACCTACCGGGTCCACCTACGAGCAGTACTTC CASSPTGSTYEQYF
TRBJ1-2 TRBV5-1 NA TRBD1 TGCGCCAGCAGCTTAAACAGGGGAGGTGAAGGCTACACCTTC CASSLNRGGEGYTF
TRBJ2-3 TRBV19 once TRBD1 TGTGCCAGTAGTAGACAGGGGGTCACTAGCACAGATACGCAGTATTTT CASSRQGVTSTDTQYF
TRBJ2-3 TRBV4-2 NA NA TGTGCCACCGACCCCTTAGGGGGGGCTGGAGATACGCAGTATTTT CATDPLGGAGDTQYF
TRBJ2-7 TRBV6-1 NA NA TGTGCCAGCAGTGAAGCGCTGGACAACTCCTACGAGCAGTACTTC CASSEALDNSYEQYF
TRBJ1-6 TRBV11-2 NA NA TGTGCCAGCAGCTACGGACCAGGGGATAATTCACCCCTCCACTTT CASSYGPGDNSPLHF
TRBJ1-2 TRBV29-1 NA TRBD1 TGCAGCGTTGAAAGCGGGACAGGGAAGAATAACTATGGCTACACCTTC CSVESGTGKNNYGYTF
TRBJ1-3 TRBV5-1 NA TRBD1 TGCGCCAGCAGCTCCGGACAGGGGGCCTATCCATCTGGAAACACCATATATTTT CASSSGQGAYPSGNTIYF
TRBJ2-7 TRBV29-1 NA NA TGCAGCGTGGGGGCCCCCTTGGAGCAGTACTTC CSVGAPLEQYF
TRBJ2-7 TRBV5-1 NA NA TGCGCCAGCAGCGAAGTAGCGGCGGACGAGCAGTACTTC CASSEVAADEQYF
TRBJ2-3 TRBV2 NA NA TGTGCCAGCAGTGATGGGGGGGCTACAGATACGCAGTATTTT CASSDGGATDTQYF
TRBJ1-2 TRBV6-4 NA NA TGTGCCAGGACACTCCGAACGGGCTACACCTTC CARTLRTGYTF
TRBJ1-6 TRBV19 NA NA TGTGCCAGTAGTGTCAGGGGAGGGAATTCACCCCTCCACTTT CASSVRGGNSPLHF
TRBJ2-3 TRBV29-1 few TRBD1 TGCAGCGTTACAGGGGGCGTCACAGATACGCAGTATTTT CSVTGGVTDTQYF
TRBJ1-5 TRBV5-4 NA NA TGTGCCAGCAGCTTGAGAGGGCCCAATCAGCCCCAGCATTTT CASSLRGPNQPQHF
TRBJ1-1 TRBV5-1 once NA TGCGCCAGCAACACAGGGCGACACACTGAAGCTTTCTTT CASNTGRHTEAFF
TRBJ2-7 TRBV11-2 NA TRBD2 TGTGCCAGCAGCTTAGATCCGGGGGGCGAGCAGTACTTC CASSLDPGGEQYF
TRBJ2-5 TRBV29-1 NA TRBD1 TGCAGCGTTGCTAGGACAGGGCGATATGACGAGACCCAGTACTTC CSVARTGRYDETQYF
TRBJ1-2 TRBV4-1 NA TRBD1 TGCGCCAGCAGTAGACAGGGTTCAACTAACTATGGCTACACCTTC CASSRQGSTNYGYTF
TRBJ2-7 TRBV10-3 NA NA TGTGCCATCAGCGATAATACTATTCTGTACGAGCAGTACTTC CAISDNTILYEQYF
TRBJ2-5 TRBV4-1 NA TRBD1 TGCGCCAGCAGCCAGGGGGACAGGGGGAAAGGATCGGAGACCCAGTACTTC CASSQGDRGKGSETQYF
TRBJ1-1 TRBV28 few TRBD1 TGTGCCAGCAGCGGGACAGCCTTGAACACTGAAGCTTTCTTT CASSGTALNTEAFF
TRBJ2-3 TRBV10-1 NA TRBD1 TGCGCCAGCAGCCATCCCGACAGGGACAGAACAGATACGCAGTATTTT CASSHPDRDRTDTQYF
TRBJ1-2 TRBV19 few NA TGTGCCAGTAGTCCCCAGACATACAGCTACACCTTC CASSPQTYSYTF
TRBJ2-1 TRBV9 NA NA TGTGCCAGCAGCGGCGACTATGAGCAGTTCTTC CASSGDYEQFF
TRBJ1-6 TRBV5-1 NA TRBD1 TGCGCCAGCAGCGCGACAGGGGTCAGGTCACCCCTCCACTTT CASSATGVRSPLHF
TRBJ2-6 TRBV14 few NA TGTGCCAGCTCTTTGCAGGGAATCTCTGGGGCCAACGTCCTGACTTTC CASSLQGISGANVLTF
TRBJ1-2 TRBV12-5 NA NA TGTGCTAGTGGTTTGGAGGCAGGGCATTACTATGGCTACACCTTC CASGLEAGHYYGYTF
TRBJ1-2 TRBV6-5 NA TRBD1 TGTGCCAGCAGACTGGACAGGGCTGAGTTCTACACCTTC CASRLDRAEFYTF
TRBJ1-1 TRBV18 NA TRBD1 TGTGCCAGCTCACTGGGACAGGGGCTTATGAACACTGAAGCTTTCTTT CASSLGQGLMNTEAFF
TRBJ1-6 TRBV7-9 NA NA TGTGCCAGCAGCTTATCATCCTATAATTCACCCCTCCACTTT CASSLSSYNSPLHF
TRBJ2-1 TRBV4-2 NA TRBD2 TGTGCCAGCAGCCAATCCACCGGGGGGTATAGCAATGAGCAGTTCTTC CASSQSTGGYSNEQFF
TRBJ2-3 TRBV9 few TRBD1 TGTGCCAGCAGCGGCCGCTCGGACAGGGGCACAGATACGCAGTATTTT CASSGRSDRGTDTQYF
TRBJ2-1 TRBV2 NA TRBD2 TGTGCCAGCAGGGAGGACAGACGACCGGCTAGCGGGGGGCGAAGGAGCTCCTACAATGAGCAGTTCTTC CASREDRRPASGGRRSSYNEQFF
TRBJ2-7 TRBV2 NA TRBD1 TGTGCCAGCAGCCGGGACAGGGGACTAAGCGAGCAGTACTTC CASSRDRGLSEQYF
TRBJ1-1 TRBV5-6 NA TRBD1 TGTGCCAGCAGCTTACAGGGGGCTGGGAACACTGAAGCTTTCTTT CASSLQGAGNTEAFF
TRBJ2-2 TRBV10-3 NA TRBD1 TGTGCCACCTCAGGGGGCACCGGGGAGCTGTTTTTT CATSGGTGELFF